A single sample is the source of the 8 T cell receptor beta chains below, sequenced in a study of T-cell memory formation after mild COVID-19. TCRdb called the 5' RACE reads again in MiXCR, with one record for every CDR3 protein. The sample carries roughly 450,000 distinct CDR3 sequences, roughly 18% recorded once. Sequencing was done on a sample of PBMCs or a T cell subset sorted from them (not recorded which). These receptors originate from a man aged 18 to 29 who had mild COVID-19 (a few samples of this study predate the infection). Cell type and time point are not known.

This clonotype was counted between two and nine times. An end of the junction differs from the germline gene, which may be a read error. The chain carries TRBV4-3 and TRBJ1-2, with 7 nucleotides matching TRBD1. The CDR3 is made up of 15 amino acids. Looked up from germline, CDR1 is LGHNA and CDR2 is YSLEER. The CDR3 coding sequence is TGCGCCAGCACCCAAAGATACCGGGACAGCTATGGCTACACCTTC. Protein product: CASTQRYRDSYGYTF.

This clonotype has only a few counts. The J gene is TRBJ1-2, the V gene TRBV25-1; D uncertain. The germline V gene encodes CDR1 MGHDK and CDR2 SYGVNS. Between the trimmed V and J ends, which lost 6 bases and 3 bases, there was a span of 14 bases. The CDR3 contains 14 residues. CDR3 sequence (DNA): TGTGCCAGCAGCGCTTTTGGAGGATACTATGGCTACACCTTC. Amino acids: CASSAFGGYYGYTF.

This sequence joins TRBV9 and TRBJ2-5; 7 bases are shared with TRBD1. Germline V gene sequence: CDR1 SGDLS, CDR2 YYNGEE. Unmatched junction bases numbered 7, after V lost 1 base and J lost 4 bases. The CDR3 consists of 15 residues. The CDR3 DNA reads TGTGCCAGCAGCGTAAACAGGGGCTATACAGAGACCCAGTACTTC. Translation: CASSVNRGYTETQYF.

The rearrangement uses TRBV10-3 and TRBJ2-1, with no clear D. Trimming pared 0 bases from V and 9 bases from J, leaving 6 bases between. Germline V CDR1 and CDR2: ENHRY, SYGVKD. The CDR3 runs 12 residues. CDR3 nucleotides: TGTGCCATCAGTGAGTCAAGGAGTGAGCAGTTCTTC. Translation: CAISESRSEQFF.

This clonotype was seen more than once but under ten times. The chain combines TRBV7-6 with TRBJ1-5, with D tentatively TRBD1 (6 bases). V was clipped by 4 bases and J by 0 bases, with 10 bases between them. This CDR3 comprises 15 residues. CDR1 and CDR2 (germline): SGHVS, FNYEAQ. Here the CDR3 DNA reads TGTGCCAGCAGCTCATCAGGGGATAGCAATCAGCCCCAGCATTTT. This sequence encodes CASSSSGDSNQPQHF. Looking up the rest from reference TRBV7-6 and TRBJ1-5 gives the full variable domain: GAGVSQSPRYKVTKRGQDVALRCDPISGHVSLYWYRQALGQGPEFLTYFNYEAQQDKSGLPNDRFSAERPEGSISTLTIQRTEQRDSAMYRCASSSSGDSNQPQHFGDGTRLSIL.

This clonotype was recorded a few times. The genes are TRBV7-8 and TRBJ2-3, with 10 positions matching TRBD2. The CDR3 is 17 amino acids. The ends lost 4 bases at V and 2 bases at J; junction bases unmatched: 9. Germline V lookup: CDR1 SGHVS, CDR2 FQNEAQ. The CDR3 loop is CASSSPPSGGNTDTQYF. The DNA of the CDR3 is TGTGCCAGCAGCTCACCCCCTAGCGGGGGAAACACAGATACGCAGTATTTT.

The sample holds many counts of this clonotype. The V gene is TRBV28, the J gene TRBJ2-1; 9 nucleotides align to TRBD1. The CDR3 loop spans 15 amino acids. From germline, CDR1 is MDHEN and CDR2 SYDVKM. V lost 4 bases, J lost 8 bases, and 9 bases stayed unmatched. CDR3 region: CASSSTGTGFYEQFF. The CDR3 region has the DNA TGTGCCAGCAGTTCGACCGGGACAGGGTTTTATGAGCAGTTCTTC.

This chain uses TRBV29-1 with TRBJ2-6; possibly TRBD1 for D (6 bases). Germline V CDR1 and CDR2: SQVTM, ANQGSEA. V was cut by 4 bases and J by 1 base, with 8 bases left in between. This CDR3 has 14 residues. CDR3 region: CSVGQESGANVLTF. As DNA, the CDR3 is TGCAGCGTTGGACAGGAATCTGGGGCCAACGTCCTGACTTTC. The variable domain in full, with the rest retrieved from reference TRBV29-1 and TRBJ2-6, is SAVISQKPSRDICQRGTSLTIQCQVDSQVTMMFWYRQQPGQSLTLIATANQGSEATYESGFVIDKFPISRPNLTFSTLTVSNMSPEDSSIYLCSVGQESGANVLTFGAGSRLTVL.